This entry concerns a single T cell receptor beta chain. Its antigen is not identified. With 5 bases clipped from V and 4 bases from J, the junction kept 7 bases outside the gene matches. Germline loops: CDR1 SQVTM, CDR2 ANQGSEA. This CDR3 has 13 amino acids. The entry originates in a study of T cell responses to AZD1222 COVID-19 vaccine. The study, taken as a whole, reports: The donors showed a predominance of white British ancestry and of females, with possible underestimation of clonal diversity. Unmutated variant regions are reportedly the target of nearly half of TCRs that are spike-specific. Regions 160-218 and 743-854 held dominance among vaccine-associated CD4 TCRs, which spanned spike. Following two doses of AZD1222, Spike-specific TCR breadth and depth rose.

Measured with immunoSEQ multiplex PCR; TCRdb has only the in-frame clones, and not every one. Of under 200,000 clones in the sample, roughly nine tenths were seen once. The sample in question was peripheral blood, obtained on day 0 of AZD1222 vaccination. The V gene is TRBV29-1, the J gene TRBJ2-5, with 7 bases aligning to TRBD1. The sequence derives from an adult in good health. The CDR3 is CSVRDRVIETQYF. CDR3 sequence (DNA): TGCAGCGTTCGAGACAGGGTGATAGAGACCCAGTACTTC.